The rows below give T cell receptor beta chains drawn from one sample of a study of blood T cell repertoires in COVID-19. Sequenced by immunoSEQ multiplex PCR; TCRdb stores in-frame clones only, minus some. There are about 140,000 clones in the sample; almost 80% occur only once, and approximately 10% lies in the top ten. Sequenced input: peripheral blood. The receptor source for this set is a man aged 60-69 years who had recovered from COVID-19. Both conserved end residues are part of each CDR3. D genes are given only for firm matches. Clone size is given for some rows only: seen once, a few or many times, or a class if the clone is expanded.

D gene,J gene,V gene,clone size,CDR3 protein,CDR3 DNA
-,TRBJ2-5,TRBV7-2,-,CASSYSSQLETQYF,TGTGCCAGCAGCTATAGCTCACAATTGGAGACCCAGTACTTC
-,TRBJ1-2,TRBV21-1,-,CASSKCLENGYTF,TGTGCCAGCAGCAAATGTTTAGAAAATGGCTACACCTTC
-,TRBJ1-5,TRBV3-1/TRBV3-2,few,CASSQAGSNQPQHF,TGTGCCAGCAGCCAAGCAGGGAGCAATCAGCCCCAGCATTTT
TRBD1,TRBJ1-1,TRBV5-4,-,CASSWSQGANTEAFF,TGTGCCAGCAGCTGGAGTCAGGGGGCGAACACTGAAGCTTTCTTT
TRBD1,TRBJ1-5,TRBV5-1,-,CASSLEGQGGSQPQHF,TGCGCCAGCAGCTTGGAGGGACAGGGAGGATCTCAGCCCCAGCATTTT
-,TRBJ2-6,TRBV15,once,CATSREGTYSGANVLTF,TGTGCCACCAGCAGAGAGGGGACATACAGTGGGGCCAACGTCCTGACTTTC
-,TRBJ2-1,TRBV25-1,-,CASIGAAHEQFF,TGTGCCAGCATCGGAGCCGCCCACGAGCAGTTCTTC
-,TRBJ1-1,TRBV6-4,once,CASSASGQILEAFF,TGTGCCAGCAGTGCTTCCGGACAGATCCTTGAAGCTTTCTTT
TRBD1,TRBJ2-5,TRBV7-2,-,CASSRTGGQETQYF,TGTGCCAGCAGCCGTACAGGGGGTCAGGAGACCCAGTACTTC
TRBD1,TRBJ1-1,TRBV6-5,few,CASRADRVNTEAFF,TGTGCCAGCAGGGCGGACAGGGTGAACACTGAAGCTTTCTTT
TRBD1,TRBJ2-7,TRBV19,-,CASSAGTGLHEQYF,TGTGCCAGTAGCGCCGGGACAGGGCTCCACGAGCAGTACTTC
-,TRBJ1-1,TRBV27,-,CASSLWAMNTEAFF,TGTGCCAGCAGTTTATGGGCCATGAACACTGAAGCTTTCTTT
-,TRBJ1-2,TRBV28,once,CASSLGRSNYGYTF,TGTGCCAGCAGTCTTGGCCGATCTAACTATGGCTACACCTTC
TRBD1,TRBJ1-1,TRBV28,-,CASILLGQGARGNTEAFF,TGTGCCAGCATTCTGCTGGGACAGGGGGCGCGGGGGAACACTGAAGCTTTCTTT
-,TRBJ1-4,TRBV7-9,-,CASSLLDSEKLFF,TGTGCCAGCAGCTTGCTGGACAGCGAAAAACTGTTTTTT
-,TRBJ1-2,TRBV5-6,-,CASSLWAGPPGYGYTF,TGTGCCAGCAGCTTGTGGGCGGGGCCCCCGGGCTATGGCTACACCTTC
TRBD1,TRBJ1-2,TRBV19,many,CASSISQGGGYGYTF,TGTGCCAGTAGTATAAGTCAGGGGGGCGGCTATGGCTACACCTTC
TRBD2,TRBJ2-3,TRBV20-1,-,CSASMRERGTDTQYF,TGCAGTGCTAGTATGCGGGAGAGAGGGACAGATACGCAGTATTTT
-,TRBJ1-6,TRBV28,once,CASRPGTSWSPLHF,TGTGCCAGCAGGCCCGGGACAAGTTGGTCACCCCTCCACTTT
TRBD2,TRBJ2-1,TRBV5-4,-,CASGLAGAVNEQFF,TGTGCCAGTGGACTAGCGGGAGCGGTGAATGAGCAGTTCTTC
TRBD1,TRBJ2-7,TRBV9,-,CASSPGQGIYEQYF,TGTGCCAGCAGCCCGGGACAGGGTATCTACGAGCAGTACTTC
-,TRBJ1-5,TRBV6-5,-,CASSYGDQWQPQHF,TGTGCCAGCAGTTACGGAGACCAGTGGCAGCCCCAGCATTTT
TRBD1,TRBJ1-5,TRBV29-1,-,CSVGLTGGGQPQHF,TGCAGCGTAGGGTTGACAGGGGGTGGACAGCCCCAGCATTTT
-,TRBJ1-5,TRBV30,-,CAWSEPGSRGNQPQHF,TGTGCCTGGAGTGAACCGGGATCCCGGGGCAATCAGCCCCAGCATTTT
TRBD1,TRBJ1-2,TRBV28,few,CASSLLPTTGVYGYTF,TGTGCCAGCAGTTTATTACCTACGACAGGGGTCTATGGCTACACCTTC
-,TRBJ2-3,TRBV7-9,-,CASSPDSRYPYF,TGTGCCAGCAGCCCCGACTCACGCTACCCGTATTTT
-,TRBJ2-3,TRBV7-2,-,CASSLAHGSADTQYF,TGTGCCAGCAGCTTAGCGCACGGGAGCGCAGATACGCAGTATTTT
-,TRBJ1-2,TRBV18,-,CASSPAVDSGTLYGYTF,TGTGCCAGCTCACCAGCCGTAGATTCCGGGACACTCTATGGCTACACCTTC
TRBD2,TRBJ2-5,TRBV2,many,CASSPGGAGGSETQYF,TGTGCCAGCAGTCCGGGAGGGGCGGGAGGCTCCGAGACCCAGTACTTC
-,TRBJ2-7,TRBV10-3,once,CAIKGTSYEQYF,TGTGCCATCAAGGGGACATCCTACGAGCAGTACTTC
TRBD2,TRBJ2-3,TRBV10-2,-,CASSEPGTSGGVSDTQYF,TGCGCCAGCAGTGAGCCGGGGACTAGCGGGGGGGTCTCAGATACGCAGTATTTT
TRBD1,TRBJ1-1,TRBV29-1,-,CSAHRGQDTEAFF,TGCAGCGCTCACAGGGGGCAAGACACTGAAGCTTTCTTT
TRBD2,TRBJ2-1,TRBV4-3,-,CASSQEASGGSYNEQFF,TGCGCCAGCAGCCAAGAAGCCAGCGGGGGTTCCTACAATGAGCAGTTCTTC
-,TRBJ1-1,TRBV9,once,CASSVDPGMNTEAFF,TGTGCCAGCAGCGTAGACCCAGGGATGAACACTGAAGCTTTCTTT
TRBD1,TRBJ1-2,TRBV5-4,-,CASSLAGTGGANGYTF,TGTGCCAGCAGCTTGGCTGGGACAGGGGGCGCAAATGGCTACACCTTC
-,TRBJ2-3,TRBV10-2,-,CASWRGQVGTDTQYF,TGCGCCAGCTGGAGGGGGCAAGTGGGCACAGATACGCAGTATTTT
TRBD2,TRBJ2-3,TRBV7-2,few,CASSPSGGIDTQYF,TGTGCCAGCAGCCCAAGCGGGGGGATAGATACGCAGTATTTT
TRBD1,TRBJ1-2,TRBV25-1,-,CASSEYSTGGRYGYTF,TGTGCCAGCAGTGAATATAGTACAGGGGGGAGGTATGGCTACACCTTC
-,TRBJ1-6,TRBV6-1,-,CASSESGQYNSPLHF,TGTGCCAGCAGTGAATCGGGACAATATAATTCACCCCTCCACTTT
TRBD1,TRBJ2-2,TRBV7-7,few,CASSHHLGQPNTGELFF,TGTGCTAGCAGCCACCACCTGGGACAGCCGAACACCGGGGAGCTGTTTTTT
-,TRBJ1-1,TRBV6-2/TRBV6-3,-,CASSRDNWVSEAFF,TGTGCCAGCAGTCGGGACAACTGGGTGTCTGAAGCTTTCTTT
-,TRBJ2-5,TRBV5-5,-,CASSLVLQQETQYF,TGTGCCAGCAGCTTGGTGCTACAGCAAGAGACCCAGTACTTC